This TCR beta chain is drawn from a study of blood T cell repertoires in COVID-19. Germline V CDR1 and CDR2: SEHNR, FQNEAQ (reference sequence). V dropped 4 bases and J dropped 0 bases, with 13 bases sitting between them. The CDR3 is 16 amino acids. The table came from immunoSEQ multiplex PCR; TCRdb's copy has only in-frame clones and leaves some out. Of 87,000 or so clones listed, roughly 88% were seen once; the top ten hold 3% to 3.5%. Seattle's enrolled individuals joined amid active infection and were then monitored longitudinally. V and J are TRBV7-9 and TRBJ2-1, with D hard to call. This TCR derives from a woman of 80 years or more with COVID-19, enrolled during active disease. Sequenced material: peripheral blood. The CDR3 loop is CASSSLAGSSYNEQFF. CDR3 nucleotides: TGTGCCAGCAGCTCTTTAGCCGGAAGCTCCTACAATGAGCAGTTCTTC.